The rows below give T cell receptor beta chains drawn from one sample of a study of control samples from healthy donors and cancer patients. The method was immunoSEQ multiplex PCR; TCRdb's version includes in-frame clones alone and lacks a portion of them. Of around 49,000 clones in the sample, over 85% were seen once. Material for sequencing was PBMCs. These receptors were taken from a man in his forties or fifties with colorectal cancer. Each CDR3 is given with its conserved first and last residue. D genes are given only for firm matches. Clone size is stated in some rows and not others, as once, few, many or a class when expanded.

d_gene | j_gene | v_gene | abundance | CDR3nt | CDR3aa
- | TRBJ1-2 | TRBV7-9 | - | TGTGCCAGCAGCTTCGAACCGACAGTCTATGGCTACACCTTC | CASSFEPTVYGYTF
- | TRBJ2-1 | TRBV9 | - | TGTGCCAGCAGCGACGGGCGGGTAGGGGAGCAGTTCTTC | CASSDGRVGEQFF
- | TRBJ2-2 | TRBV12-3/TRBV12-4 | - | TGTGCCAGCGATATAACCGGGGAGCTGTTTTTT | CASDITGELFF
- | TRBJ2-1 | TRBV7-8 | - | TGTGCCAGCGCTATTAACTGGGGGGGCATCAGCTCCTACAATGAGCAGTTCTTC | CASAINWGGISSYNEQFF
TRBD2 | TRBJ2-1 | TRBV10-2 | - | TGCGCCACCGCGACTAGCGGGTTCTACAATGAGCAGTTCTTC | CATATSGFYNEQFF
- | TRBJ2-3 | TRBV11-2 | - | TGTGCCAGCAGTCTCCGAAGGAGCACAGATACGCAGTATTTT | CASSLRRSTDTQYF
- | TRBJ1-2 | TRBV5-1 | - | TGCGCCAGCAGCTTGGAAGGCTCCCTCTATGGCTACACCTTC | CASSLEGSLYGYTF
- | TRBJ2-1 | TRBV5-4 | - | TGTGCCAGCAGCCACATCGCCAGGCCGTACAATGAGCAGTTCTTC | CASSHIARPYNEQFF
- | TRBJ1-3 | TRBV7-9 | - | TGTGCCAGCAGCAAGGGACGGCTGACTGGAAACACCATATATTTT | CASSKGRLTGNTIYF
- | TRBJ2-7 | TRBV6-5 | - | TGTGCCAGCAAGGGATTCCAGGGAGTCGACGAGCAGTACTTC | CASKGFQGVDEQYF
TRBD1 | TRBJ1-2 | TRBV27 | - | TGTGCCAGCAGCGGGACCAGGGGGAGCTATGGCTACACCTTC | CASSGTRGSYGYTF
- | TRBJ1-2 | TRBV24-1 | - | TGTGCCACCAGTGCAGGGGTCCATGGCTACACCTTC | CATSAGVHGYTF
TRBD1 | TRBJ1-2 | TRBV7-2 | once | TGTGCCAGCAGCAGATGGGACAGGGACAAGAATGGCTACACCTTC | CASSRWDRDKNGYTF
- | TRBJ1-5 | TRBV15 | - | TGTGCCACCAGCAGAGATAATGGGGCCCAGCATTTT | CATSRDNGAQHF
- | TRBJ1-5 | TRBV6-2/TRBV6-3 | - | TGTGCCAGCAGTTACGGAGGTCCGGGCAATCAGCCCCAGCATTTT | CASSYGGPGNQPQHF
TRBD1 | TRBJ1-3 | TRBV24-1 | - | TGTGCCACCAGTGACTTCGTTAGGGGGCAATGGACCATATATTTT | CATSDFVRGQWTIYF
TRBD1 | TRBJ1-1 | TRBV4-1 | - | TGCGCCAGCAGCCAAATTACCAGGGGGCGAACTGAAGCTTTCTTT | CASSQITRGRTEAFF
TRBD2 | TRBJ2-3 | TRBV24-1 | - | TGTGCCACCAAGGCTAGCGGGGGCACAGATACGCAGTATTTT | CATKASGGTDTQYF
- | TRBJ2-7 | TRBV3-1/TRBV3-2 | - | TGTGCCAGCAGCCAAGCCTCTAGCAGCCCCTACGAGCAGTACTTC | CASSQASSSPYEQYF
- | TRBJ1-1 | TRBV3-1/TRBV3-2 | - | TGTGCCAGCAGCCAAGAAAGTTCGGCGAACACTGAAGCTTTCTTT | CASSQESSANTEAFF
- | TRBJ2-7 | TRBV7-2 | - | TGTGCCAGCAGCTTAGTCCTGGCAACGGGATGGAGCGAGCAGTACTTC | CASSLVLATGWSEQYF
- | TRBJ2-7 | TRBV5-1 | - | TGCGCCAGCAGAGCAACAGGGTCGGAAGCGGGCGAGCAGTACTTC | CASRATGSEAGEQYF
- | TRBJ1-2 | TRBV11-2 | - | TGTGCCAGCAGCTTTAACTATGGCTACACCTTC | CASSFNYGYTF
- | TRBJ2-6 | TRBV28 | - | TGTGCCAGCAGCTCAAGGATCCCAAAGAGGACAGTAATCTCTGGGGCCAACGTCCTGACTTTC | CASSSRIPKRTVISGANVLTF
- | TRBJ2-5 | TRBV4-1 | - | TGCGCCAGCAGCCCGGGGATGCTCCAAGAGACCCAGTACTTC | CASSPGMLQETQYF
TRBD2 | TRBJ2-3 | TRBV7-3 | medium-sized | TGTGCCAGCTCCCGACTAGCGGGAGGGGAGGATACGCAGTATTTT | CASSRLAGGEDTQYF
- | TRBJ2-1 | TRBV4-1 | - | TGCGCCAGCAGCCAAGTAGACTTGACGACCTACAATGAGCAGTTCTTC | CASSQVDLTTYNEQFF
TRBD2 | TRBJ2-3 | TRBV19 | - | TGTGCCAGTAAAGGGACTAGCGGCACAGATACGCAGTATTTT | CASKGTSGTDTQYF
TRBD1 | TRBJ2-7 | TRBV11-2 | once | TGTGCCAGCAGCCCACGGGGGACAGGGGACGAGCAGTACTTC | CASSPRGTGDEQYF
- | TRBJ1-1 | TRBV6-6 | - | TGTGCCAGCAGTTACTATGGGGGGGTGAACACTGAAGCTTTCTTT | CASSYYGGVNTEAFF
TRBD2 | TRBJ2-7 | TRBV5-4 | - | TGTGCCAGCAGCACGGGACTAGCGAAAGGAATTAGCTCCTACGAGCAGTACTTC | CASSTGLAKGISSYEQYF
TRBD1 | TRBJ2-1 | TRBV30 | - | TGTGCCTGGAGTCCCCGGACAGGGCGAATCTACAATGAGCAGTTCTTC | CAWSPRTGRIYNEQFF
TRBD1 | TRBJ1-2 | TRBV27 | - | TGTGCCAGCAGTGCCTGGACAGGAGAACGCTACACCTTC | CASSAWTGERYTF